This TCR beta chain was recovered during a study of OX40 agonist ivuxolimab in advanced cancers. About the investigation overall: Ivuxolimab, which targeted the costimulatory receptor OX40 (CD134), was an agonistic, fully human IgG2 monoclonal antibody. Intravenous ivuxolimab was administered to patients every 2 weeks at six dose levels: 0.01, 0.1, 0.3, 1.5, 3 and 10 mg/kg. Among the 50 to 55 dose-escalation patients, around 20 had hepatocellular carcinoma, around 15 melanoma, 9 renal cell carcinoma and 9 head and neck cancer. In the dose-escalation cohort, approximately 83% of patients were male, and the mean age was around 60 years with a range of roughly 23 to 90. Prior anti-PD-1, anti-PD-L1 or anti-CTLA-4 therapy was permitted, and approximately 41% of dose-escalation patients had received checkpoint inhibitors. Partial responses occurred in three dose-escalation patients, of whom one had hepatocellular carcinoma and two had cutaneous melanoma. The point of sequencing TCRbeta in the periphery was to test whether ivuxolimab changed TCR sequence diversity and drove clonal T-cell expansion. The monotherapy dose-escalation portion (N of about 50 patients) of the phase I ivuxolimab trial is reported in the paper. Study-wide findings and limitations: Antigen specificity was not determined for the clonally expanded peripheral T cells. After ivuxolimab, CD8+ T cells had more expanded clones than CD4+ T cells on average. In the 0.1-3.0 mg/kg groups, partial responders had among the lowest normalized peripheral clonal expansion, particularly in CD8+ T cells. Low levels of normalized T-cell clonal expansion were also seen in some patients who did not respond. At doses from 0.1 to 3.0 mg/kg, clonal expansion was seen in both CD4+ and CD8+ blood T cells between baseline and week 6.

With respect to this clone: Its antigen is not yet known. Base qualities are not recorded, but no much larger clone differs from it by a single base.

Genomic DNA was extracted from sorted cells for sequencing of the TCRbeta CDR3 region. The immunoSEQ Assay was used for sequencing of TCRbeta CDR3 regions. TCRdb's version of the immuneACCESS table is confined to in-frame rearrangements and falls short of the full clone set. An unresolved V gene accounts for under half of the shortfall where checked; the remainder is of unknown origin. Here the sample has some 64,000 clones; around nine tenths occur a single time. The top ten hold about 0.75% of the sample. Patients with a history of autoimmune disease or receiving systemic immunosuppression were excluded from the trial. Peripheral blood for TCR sequencing was drawn from every dose cohort at baseline, at cycle 4 day 1 and at cycle 7 day 1. The samples were drawn from a first-in-human, open-label, multicenter phase I dose-escalation trial of ivuxolimab. Adults with locally advanced or metastatic head and neck squamous cell, hepatocellular, melanoma or renal cell carcinoma were enrolled in the trial. Before TCR sequencing, CD4+ T cells and CD8+ T cells from peripheral blood were sorted into separate populations.

Trimming removed 0 bases from V and 2 bases from J; the gene matches leave 3 bases unexplained. The CDR3 measures 15 amino acids from cysteine to phenylalanine. Just CDR3 DNA is preserved here, 45 bases in frame from base 1. The germline V gene supplies CDR1 KGHSH and CDR2 LQKENI. This chain joins TRBV18 to TRBJ1-2; TRBD1 lines up with 7 middle nucleotides. This material consisted of CD4+ or CD8+ T cells sorted from blood, taken in a trial of the OX40 agonist ivuxolimab. This clonotype was obtained from an adult with an advanced solid tumor such as melanoma, head and neck, liver or kidney cancer. The CDR3 has the sequence CASSPPNRGNYGYTF. The sequence in DNA is TGTGCCAGCTCACCACCTAACAGGGGCAACTATGGCTACACCTTC.